The clone carrying this T cell receptor beta chain was found many times. Its antigen is unidentified. TCRdb fed the 5' RACE reads into MiXCR, producing one record per CDR3 protein. The table lists hundreds of thousands of distinct CDR3 sequences, 9% to 15% of them singletons. CDR3 length: 15 residues. Germline-derived CDR1 and CDR2 are MDHEN and SYDVKM. J was trimmed by 7 bases and V by 7 bases; bases with no gene match: 8. Everyone who donated was a healthy Caucasian. The data were obtained in a study of identical twins. General observations from the study: The study found that models underestimated out-of-frame TCR alpha sharing in monozygotic twins. Abundant cord blood beta clonotypes carried fewer insertions; memory repertoires showed none.

These data were also reused for a study on yellow fever vaccine responses in identical twins. That work states: After vaccination, twins' T cell response reportedly seemed partly convergent, partly personalized.

The rearrangement joins TRBV28 to TRBJ2-1; 12 positions match TRBD2. The receptor was isolated from a young woman in good health. The specimen sequenced was PBMCs. CDR3 protein: CASTPGLAGGNEQFF. CDR3 nucleotide sequence: TGTGCCAGCACCCCGGGACTAGCGGGCGGGAATGAGCAGTTCTTC.